These T cell receptor beta chains were read from a single sample in a study of T cells in localized non-small cell lung cancer. Sequencing was performed with immunoSEQ multiplex PCR; in TCRdb, only in-frame clones are kept and a portion is missing. Of over 30,000 clones detected, approximately 72% appear once; the ten largest clones hold about 40%. Specimen: peripheral blood, collected before any cancer treatment. These receptors originate from a male donor older than 55 with stage II squamous cell lung carcinoma. Both conserved end residues are part of each CDR3. Fields, in order: CDR3 DNA, CDR3 protein, D gene, V gene, clone size, J gene, CDR3 length. D genes are given only for firm matches. Clone size is given for some rows only: seen once, a few or many times, or a class if the clone is expanded.

CDR3nt: TGTGCCAGCAGTTACTCGACAGGGTACCAAGAGACCCAGTACTTC
CDR3aa: CASSYSTGYQETQYF
d_gene: TRBD1
v_gene: TRBV6-5
abundance: once
j_gene: TRBJ2-5
len: 15

CDR3nt: TGCGCCAGCAGCCAAGATTCGTATTCGGACAGGGTTTTTAGGACCCAGTACTTC
CDR3aa: CASSQDSYSDRVFRTQYF
d_gene: TRBD1
v_gene: TRBV4-1
abundance: once
j_gene: TRBJ2-5
len: 18

CDR3nt: TGTGCCAGCAGCTTGGGGGGTCCAAGCAATCAGCCCCAGCATTTT
CDR3aa: CASSLGGPSNQPQHF
d_gene: -
v_gene: TRBV13
abundance: -
j_gene: TRBJ1-5
len: 15

CDR3nt: TGTGCCTGGAGTGTACATAGCGGGAGCGACGAGCAGTACTTC
CDR3aa: CAWSVHSGSDEQYF
d_gene: TRBD2
v_gene: TRBV30
abundance: -
j_gene: TRBJ2-7
len: 14

CDR3nt: TGTGCCAGCAGTGAAGCAGGGGCACCTAATGAAAAACTGTTTTTT
CDR3aa: CASSEAGAPNEKLFF
d_gene: -
v_gene: TRBV2
abundance: once
j_gene: TRBJ1-4
len: 15

CDR3nt: TGCGCCAGCAGCCAAGTTGATATGGGACTAGCGGGGAAGGAGCAGTTCTTC
CDR3aa: CASSQVDMGLAGKEQFF
d_gene: TRBD2
v_gene: TRBV4-1
abundance: -
j_gene: TRBJ2-1
len: 17

CDR3nt: TGTGCCAGTATACGGGAGAGCTCTGGAAACACCATATATTTT
CDR3aa: CASIRESSGNTIYF
d_gene: -
v_gene: TRBV19
abundance: once
j_gene: TRBJ1-3
len: 14

CDR3nt: TGCGCCAGCAGCCAATCCCAGGGGTACCAAGAGACCCAGTACTTC
CDR3aa: CASSQSQGYQETQYF
d_gene: -
v_gene: TRBV4-3
abundance: -
j_gene: TRBJ2-5
len: 15

CDR3nt: TGTGCCAGTGCAACACAGGCAACTAATGAAAAACTGTTTTTT
CDR3aa: CASATQATNEKLFF
d_gene: -
v_gene: TRBV19
abundance: -
j_gene: TRBJ1-4
len: 14

CDR3nt: TGCAGCGTTGAAACCGGGAACTATGGCTACACCTTC
CDR3aa: CSVETGNYGYTF
d_gene: -
v_gene: TRBV29-1
abundance: few
j_gene: TRBJ1-2
len: 12

CDR3nt: TGTGCCAGCAGTTACTCGAGTTTGGGGGGCTACACCTTC
CDR3aa: CASSYSSLGGYTF
d_gene: -
v_gene: TRBV6-5
abundance: -
j_gene: TRBJ1-2
len: 13

CDR3nt: TGTGCCAGCTCACCACCGCAGGGGGGCGACGGCATTCAGTACTTC
CDR3aa: CASSPPQGGDGIQYF
d_gene: -
v_gene: TRBV18
abundance: -
j_gene: TRBJ2-4
len: 15

CDR3nt: TGTGCCAGCAGCTTAGGGCCGAGCACAGGGGCTTTCTTT
CDR3aa: CASSLGPSTGAFF
d_gene: -
v_gene: TRBV7-8
abundance: -
j_gene: TRBJ1-1
len: 13

CDR3nt: TGCGCCAGCAGCTTGGAGGGTACAATCGTATCGCAGTATTTT
CDR3aa: CASSLEGTIVSQYF
d_gene: -
v_gene: TRBV5-1
abundance: -
j_gene: TRBJ2-3
len: 14

CDR3nt: TGTGCCAGCAGTTCCGGGACCCGGTCGTCAGGCTACACCTTC
CDR3aa: CASSSGTRSSGYTF
d_gene: -
v_gene: TRBV28
abundance: -
j_gene: TRBJ1-2
len: 14

CDR3nt: TGCGCCAGCAGCGAGGCGGTGGGGTCGAATTCACCCCTCCACTTT
CDR3aa: CASSEAVGSNSPLHF
d_gene: -
v_gene: TRBV5-1
abundance: -
j_gene: TRBJ1-6
len: 15

CDR3nt: TGTGCCAGCAGTTTGTGGGGGCAGAGCGGGTACGAGCAGTACTTC
CDR3aa: CASSLWGQSGYEQYF
d_gene: -
v_gene: TRBV27
abundance: once
j_gene: TRBJ2-7
len: 15

CDR3nt: TGTGCCAGCAGTGGGAGGACAGGTCAAAATTCACCCCTCCACTTT
CDR3aa: CASSGRTGQNSPLHF
d_gene: TRBD1
v_gene: TRBV6-1
abundance: -
j_gene: TRBJ1-6
len: 15

CDR3nt: TGTGCCAGCGGGGGTTACCAAGAGACCCAGTACTTC
CDR3aa: CASGGYQETQYF
d_gene: -
v_gene: TRBV28
abundance: -
j_gene: TRBJ2-5
len: 12

CDR3nt: TGTGCCAGCATTCTTGACAGGGGCCTGAATTCACCCCTCCACTTT
CDR3aa: CASILDRGLNSPLHF
d_gene: TRBD1
v_gene: TRBV2
abundance: -
j_gene: TRBJ1-6
len: 15

CDR3nt: TGCGCCAGCAGCTCCGGTTATTCTGACGCTAGCACAGATACGCAGTATTTT
CDR3aa: CASSSGYSDASTDTQYF
d_gene: -
v_gene: TRBV5-1
abundance: -
j_gene: TRBJ2-3
len: 17

CDR3nt: TGTGCCACCAGCAGAGGGAGGGCGCGTACCTACGAGCAGTACTTC
CDR3aa: CATSRGRARTYEQYF
d_gene: -
v_gene: TRBV15
abundance: -
j_gene: TRBJ2-7
len: 15

CDR3nt: TGTGCCAGCAGTCTGCTGGAGGGGAAAGAGACCCAGTACTTC
CDR3aa: CASSLLEGKETQYF
d_gene: -
v_gene: TRBV27
abundance: -
j_gene: TRBJ2-5
len: 14

CDR3nt: TGCGCCAGCAGCCAAAAAGGGGATGGCTACACCTTC
CDR3aa: CASSQKGDGYTF
d_gene: -
v_gene: TRBV4-1
abundance: -
j_gene: TRBJ1-2
len: 12

CDR3nt: TGTGCCTGGAGTGTATTTAGACAGCGAATTGACTACACCTTC
CDR3aa: CAWSVFRQRIDYTF
d_gene: -
v_gene: TRBV30
abundance: -
j_gene: TRBJ1-2
len: 14

CDR3nt: TGTGCCTGGGGAGGGAACCAAGAGACCCAGTACTTC
CDR3aa: CAWGGNQETQYF
d_gene: -
v_gene: TRBV30
abundance: once
j_gene: TRBJ2-5
len: 12

CDR3nt: TGTGCCAGCAGCTTAGGAGGGAGCTATGGCTACACCTTC
CDR3aa: CASSLGGSYGYTF
d_gene: -
v_gene: TRBV7-8
abundance: once
j_gene: TRBJ1-2
len: 13

CDR3nt: TGTGCCAGCAGGGGGACGGCCTACAATGAGCAGTTCTTC
CDR3aa: CASRGTAYNEQFF
d_gene: -
v_gene: TRBV27
abundance: -
j_gene: TRBJ2-1
len: 13

CDR3nt: TGCGCCAGCAGCCAAGGACAGGGAGGGAAGCCCCAGCATTTT
CDR3aa: CASSQGQGGKPQHF
d_gene: TRBD1
v_gene: TRBV4-3
abundance: -
j_gene: TRBJ1-5
len: 14